These T cell receptor beta chains were read from a single sample in a study of beta chain features in type 1 diabetes. The table came from immunoSEQ multiplex PCR; TCRdb's copy has only in-frame clones and leaves some out. This sample has a few hundred thousand clones, with over 9.5% found just once. The sample taken for sequencing was naive CD4+ T cells from blood. These receptors all come from a woman between 18 and 29 years old with type 1 diabetes. The CDR3 runs from the conserved cysteine through the conserved F or W. A D gene is named only where the DNA matches it firmly. Clone size, where shown, is once, few, many, or a class for clones that have expanded.

v_call: TRBV9
clone_size: -
j_call: TRBJ2-7
d_call: TRBD2
cdr3_nt: TGTGCCAGCAGCGCGGTGGGAGCGGGAGGGACGAACGAGCAGTACTTC
cdr3_aa: CASSAVGAGGTNEQYF

v_call: TRBV4-3
clone_size: -
j_call: TRBJ2-7
d_call: TRBD2
cdr3_nt: TGCGCCAGCAGCCACCCCACGGGACTACACCTCTCCTACGAGCAGTACTTC
cdr3_aa: CASSHPTGLHLSYEQYF

v_call: TRBV11-2
clone_size: -
j_call: TRBJ2-2
d_call: -
cdr3_nt: TGTGCCAGCACCCCGGGACTCTACACCGGGGAGCTGTTTTTT
cdr3_aa: CASTPGLYTGELFF

v_call: TRBV6-6
clone_size: -
j_call: TRBJ2-3
d_call: -
cdr3_nt: TGTGCCAGCAGGGCTGTTCAAGATACGCAGTATTTT
cdr3_aa: CASRAVQDTQYF

v_call: TRBV15
clone_size: few
j_call: TRBJ1-5
d_call: TRBD1
cdr3_nt: TGTGCCACCAGCCCTGGACAGGGGGAAGCTCAGCCCCAGCATTTT
cdr3_aa: CATSPGQGEAQPQHF

v_call: TRBV4-3
clone_size: few
j_call: TRBJ2-5
d_call: -
cdr3_nt: TGCGCCAGCAGCCAAGATATTGGAGGGAAAGAGACCCAGTACTTC
cdr3_aa: CASSQDIGGKETQYF

v_call: TRBV5-6
clone_size: -
j_call: TRBJ1-6
d_call: -
cdr3_nt: TGTGCCAGCAGCGGGCCAGGCTCCTATAATTCACCCCTCCACTTT
cdr3_aa: CASSGPGSYNSPLHF

v_call: TRBV28
clone_size: few
j_call: TRBJ1-4
d_call: -
cdr3_nt: TGTGCCAGCAGTTCCGGGACTATAGGTGAAAAACTGTTTTTT
cdr3_aa: CASSSGTIGEKLFF

v_call: TRBV30
clone_size: few
j_call: TRBJ2-7
d_call: -
cdr3_nt: TGTGCCTGGAGTAAGACAGTCTCCTACGAGCAGTACTTC
cdr3_aa: CAWSKTVSYEQYF

v_call: TRBV29-1
clone_size: few
j_call: TRBJ1-2
d_call: TRBD1
cdr3_nt: TGCAGCGTTGAAGACTGGGGACAGACTAACTATGGCTACACCTTC
cdr3_aa: CSVEDWGQTNYGYTF

v_call: TRBV28
clone_size: few
j_call: TRBJ2-1
d_call: -
cdr3_nt: TGTGCCAGCAGACACAGGGTGAGCTCCTACAATGAGCAGTTCTTC
cdr3_aa: CASRHRVSSYNEQFF

v_call: TRBV29-1
clone_size: -
j_call: TRBJ2-3
d_call: -
cdr3_nt: TGCAGCGTTGAAGCGGGAGTCAAAGATACGCAGTATTTT
cdr3_aa: CSVEAGVKDTQYF

v_call: TRBV25-1
clone_size: -
j_call: TRBJ1-5
d_call: TRBD1
cdr3_nt: TGTGCCAGCAGTGCGGGACAGGTTGGCAATCAGCCCCAGCATTTT
cdr3_aa: CASSAGQVGNQPQHF

v_call: TRBV5-1
clone_size: -
j_call: TRBJ2-5
d_call: -
cdr3_nt: TGCGCCAGCAGCTTGGCCTTAGCGAGTGGGGAGACCCAGTACTTC
cdr3_aa: CASSLALASGETQYF

v_call: TRBV28
clone_size: -
j_call: TRBJ1-5
d_call: -
cdr3_nt: TGTGCCAGCATCTCAGTCGGGAGCAATCAGCCCCAGCATTTT
cdr3_aa: CASISVGSNQPQHF

v_call: TRBV30
clone_size: -
j_call: TRBJ1-2
d_call: -
cdr3_nt: TGTGCCTGGGGATTGGGGGGTGGCTATGGCTACACCTTC
cdr3_aa: CAWGLGGGYGYTF

v_call: TRBV1
clone_size: few
j_call: TRBJ2-3
d_call: -
cdr3_nt: TGCACCAGCAGCCATACATCAGATACGCAGTATTTT
cdr3_aa: CTSSHTSDTQYF

v_call: TRBV11-3
clone_size: -
j_call: TRBJ2-7
d_call: -
cdr3_nt: TGTGCCAGCAGCTGGTCAGGGGACTACGAGCAGTACTTC
cdr3_aa: CASSWSGDYEQYF

v_call: TRBV5-6
clone_size: few
j_call: TRBJ2-3
d_call: -
cdr3_nt: TGTGCCAGCAGCTTGGTATTCCGGGATACGCAGTATTTT
cdr3_aa: CASSLVFRDTQYF

v_call: TRBV7-9
clone_size: few
j_call: TRBJ2-7
d_call: TRBD1
cdr3_nt: TGTGCCAGCAGCGAGGGGGCAGGGAACGAGCAGTACTTC
cdr3_aa: CASSEGAGNEQYF

v_call: TRBV29-1
clone_size: -
j_call: TRBJ2-7
d_call: -
cdr3_nt: TGCAGCGTTGAAGCTCGCTACGAGCAGTACTTC
cdr3_aa: CSVEARYEQYF